This T cell receptor beta chain was sequenced in a study of shared clonotypes between healthy human individuals. Across the study: Per-donor plates numbered three CD4 naive, three CD4 memory, two CD8 naive and one CD8 memory.

The study's findings and limits: Clonotypes shared by all four sorted-subset donors had higher generation probabilities than non-shared clonotypes. Few donors restricted represented genetic and exposure-history diversity.

The protocol was immunoSEQ multiplex PCR, while the TCRdb copy is restricted to in-frame clones and leaves out a portion. The data hold millions of clones, with 85% to 95% observed a single time. With regard to this clone: Its antigen is not known.

Sequencing was performed on naive CD4+ T cells from PBMCs. Subset: CD45RA+ positively selected. The clonotype comes from a man between 18 and 29 years old in good health. Some clones in this sample may be carry-over from other donors' samples.

Here the CDR3 DNA reads TGTGCCAGCAGGGCACAGGGGAGAAGAAATCAGCCCCAGCATTTT. This encodes CASRAQGRRNQPQHF. The chain employs TRBV7-8 and TRBJ1-5; 7 nucleotides align to TRBD1. This CDR3 comprises 15 residues. V lost 6 bases, J lost 4 bases, and 9 bases stayed unmatched. Looked up from germline, CDR1 is SGHVS and CDR2 is FQNEAQ. Full variable domain (outside the CDR3, taken from reference TRBV7-8 and TRBJ1-5): GAGVSQSPRYKVAKRGQDVALRCDPISGHVSLFWYQQALGQGPEFLTYFQNEAQLDKSGLPSDRFFAERPEGSVSTLKIQRTQQEDSAVYLCASRAQGRRNQPQHFGDGTRLSIL.